This TCR beta chain is from a study of shared clonotypes between healthy human individuals. Study background: CD4 naive cells filled three plates per donor, CD4 memory three, CD8 naive two and CD8 memory one.

In this sample, this clone turned up once. Its target is not known. General observations from the study: In several donors, around 5% of naive CD4 clonotypes appeared in common.

On sorted subsets, replicate PCRs used approximately 190 ng DNA, or some 27,000 T cell genomes. Profiling relied on immunoSEQ multiplex PCR, and the TCRdb table lists in-frame clones only, not all of them. The sample consists of 2 million to 2.5 million clones, about 94% of them appearing once. Trimming stripped 4 bases from V and 6 bases from J, with 12 bases between. The germline gives CDR1 MRHNA, CDR2 SNTAGT. This CDR3 region has 13 residues. Everyone who donated was a Caucasian adult who lived in Nashville, Tennessee. The sequenced sample was naive CD4+ T cells sorted from blood. The subset: CD45RA+ positively selected. This sequence originates from a young man in good health. The chain couples TRBV6-4 to TRBJ1-2; a weak D match, TRBD1 (6 bases). In nucleotides, the CDR3 is TGTGCCAGCAGTGGTCAGCCAGGGGATGGCTACACCTTC. Translating gives CASSGQPGDGYTF.